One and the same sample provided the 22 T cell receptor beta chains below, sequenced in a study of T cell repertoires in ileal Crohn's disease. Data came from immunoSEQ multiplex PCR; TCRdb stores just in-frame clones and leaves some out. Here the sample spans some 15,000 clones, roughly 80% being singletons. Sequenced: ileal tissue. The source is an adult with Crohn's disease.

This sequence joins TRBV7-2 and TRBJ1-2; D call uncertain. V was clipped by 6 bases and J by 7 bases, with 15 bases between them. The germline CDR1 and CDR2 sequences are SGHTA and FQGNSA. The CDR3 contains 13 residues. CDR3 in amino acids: CASSYGTVRGYTF. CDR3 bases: TGTGCCAGCAGTTACGGCACAGTTCGTGGCTACACCTTC.

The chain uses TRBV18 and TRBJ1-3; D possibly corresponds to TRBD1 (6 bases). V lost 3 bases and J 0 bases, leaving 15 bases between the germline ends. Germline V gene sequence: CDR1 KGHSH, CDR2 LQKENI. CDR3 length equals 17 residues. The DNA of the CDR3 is TGTGCCAGCTCACCTAACAGGGTGGGGACCTCTGGAAACACCATATATTTT. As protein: CASSPNRVGTSGNTIYF.

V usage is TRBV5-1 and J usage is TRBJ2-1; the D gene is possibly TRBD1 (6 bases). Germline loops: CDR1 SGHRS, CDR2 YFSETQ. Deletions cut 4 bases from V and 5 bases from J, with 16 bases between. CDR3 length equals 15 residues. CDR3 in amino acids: CASSPQGRSDNEQFF. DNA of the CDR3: TGCGCCAGCAGCCCACAGGGTCGGTCCGACAATGAGCAGTTCTTC.

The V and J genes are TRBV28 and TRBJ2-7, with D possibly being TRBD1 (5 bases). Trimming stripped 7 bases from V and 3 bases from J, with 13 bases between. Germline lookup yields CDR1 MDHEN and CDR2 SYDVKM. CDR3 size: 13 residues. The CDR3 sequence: CASNPGLVYEQYF. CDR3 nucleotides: TGTGCCAGCAACCCAGGGCTAGTCTACGAGCAGTACTTC.

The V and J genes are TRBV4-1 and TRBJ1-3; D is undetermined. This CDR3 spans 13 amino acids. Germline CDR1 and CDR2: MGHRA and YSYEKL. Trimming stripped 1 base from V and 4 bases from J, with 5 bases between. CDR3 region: CASSQARGNTIYF. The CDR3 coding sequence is TGCGCCAGCAGCCAAGCTAGGGGAAACACCATATATTTT.

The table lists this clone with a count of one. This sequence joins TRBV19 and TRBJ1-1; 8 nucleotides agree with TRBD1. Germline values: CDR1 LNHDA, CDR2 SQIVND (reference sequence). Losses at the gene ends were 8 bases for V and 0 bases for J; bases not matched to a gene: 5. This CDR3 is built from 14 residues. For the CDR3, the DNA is TGTGCCAGTGCAGGGGGCGTATTGAACACTGAAGCTTTCTTT. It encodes CASAGGVLNTEAFF. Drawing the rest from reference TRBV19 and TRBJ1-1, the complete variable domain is DGGITQSPKYLFRKEGQNVTLSCEQNLNHDAMYWYRQDPGQGLRLIYYSQIVNDFQKGDIAEGYSVSREKKESFPLTVTSAQKNPTAFYLCASAGGVLNTEAFFGQGTRLTVV.

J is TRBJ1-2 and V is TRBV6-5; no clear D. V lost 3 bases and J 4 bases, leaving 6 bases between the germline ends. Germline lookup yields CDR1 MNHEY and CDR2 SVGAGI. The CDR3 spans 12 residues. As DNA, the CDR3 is TGTGCCAGCAGTTATCCGGGCTATGGCTACACCTTC. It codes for CASSYPGYGYTF.

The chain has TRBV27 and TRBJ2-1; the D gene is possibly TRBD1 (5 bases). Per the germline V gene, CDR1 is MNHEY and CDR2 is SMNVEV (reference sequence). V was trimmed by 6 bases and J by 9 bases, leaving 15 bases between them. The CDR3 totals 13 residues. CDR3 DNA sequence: TGTGCCAGCAGCTATAGGGGTATTGGTGAGCAGTTCTTC. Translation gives CASSYRGIGEQFF.

CDR3 residues: CASSRSGGDTGELFF. The CDR3 nucleotides are TGTGCCAGCAGCCGTAGCGGGGGCGACACCGGGGAGCTGTTTTTT. The chain uses TRBV7-3 and TRBJ2-2, with TRBD2 matching over 9 bases. Germline CDR1 and CDR2: SGHTA and FQGTGA. The CDR3 is made up of 15 amino acids. Unmatched junction bases numbered 4, after V lost 5 bases and J lost 3 bases.

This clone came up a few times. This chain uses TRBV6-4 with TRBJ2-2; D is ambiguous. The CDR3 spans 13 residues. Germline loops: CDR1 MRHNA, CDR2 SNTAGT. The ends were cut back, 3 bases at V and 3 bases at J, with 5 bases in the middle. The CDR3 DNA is TGTGCCAGCAGTGAAACTGACACCGGGGAGCTGTTTTTT. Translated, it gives CASSETDTGELFF.

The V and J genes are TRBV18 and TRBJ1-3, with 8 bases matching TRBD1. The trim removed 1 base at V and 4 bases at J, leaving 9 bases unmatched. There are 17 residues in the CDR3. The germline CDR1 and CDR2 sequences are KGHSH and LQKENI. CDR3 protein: CASSPQQGARGGNTIYF. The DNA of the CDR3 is TGTGCCAGCTCACCACAGCAGGGGGCAAGAGGAGGAAACACCATATATTTT. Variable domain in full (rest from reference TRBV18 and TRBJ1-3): NAGVMQNPRHLVRRRGQEARLRCSPMKGHSHVYWYRQLPEEGLKFMVYLQKENIIDESGMPKERFSAEFPKEGPSILRIQQVVRGDSAAYFCASSPQQGARGGNTIYFGEGSWLTVV.

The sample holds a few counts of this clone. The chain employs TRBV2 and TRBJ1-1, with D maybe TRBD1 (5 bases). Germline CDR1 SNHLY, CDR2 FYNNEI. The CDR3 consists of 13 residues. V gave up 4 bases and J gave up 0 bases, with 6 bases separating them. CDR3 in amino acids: CASSGQMNTEAFF. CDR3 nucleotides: TGTGCCAGCAGTGGACAGATGAACACTGAAGCTTTCTTT.

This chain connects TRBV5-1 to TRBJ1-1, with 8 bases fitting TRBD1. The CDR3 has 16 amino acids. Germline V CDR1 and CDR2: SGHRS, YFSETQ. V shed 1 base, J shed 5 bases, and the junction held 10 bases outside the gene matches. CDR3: CASSLFFGQGATEAFF. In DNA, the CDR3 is TGCGCCAGCAGCTTGTTCTTCGGACAGGGTGCGACTGAAGCTTTCTTT.

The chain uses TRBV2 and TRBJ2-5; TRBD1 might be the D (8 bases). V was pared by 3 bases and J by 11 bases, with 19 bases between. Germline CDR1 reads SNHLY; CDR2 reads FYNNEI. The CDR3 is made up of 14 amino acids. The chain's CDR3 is CASSEGQGAGEQYF. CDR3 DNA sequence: TGTGCCAGCAGTGAGGGTCAGGGGGCGGGGGAGCAGTACTTC.

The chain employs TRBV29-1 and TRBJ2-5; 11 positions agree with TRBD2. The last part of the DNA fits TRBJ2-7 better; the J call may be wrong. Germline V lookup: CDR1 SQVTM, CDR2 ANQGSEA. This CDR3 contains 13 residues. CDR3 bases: TGCAGCGTTGCAACTAGCGGGAGTTACGAGCAGTACTTC. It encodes CSVATSGSYEQYF.

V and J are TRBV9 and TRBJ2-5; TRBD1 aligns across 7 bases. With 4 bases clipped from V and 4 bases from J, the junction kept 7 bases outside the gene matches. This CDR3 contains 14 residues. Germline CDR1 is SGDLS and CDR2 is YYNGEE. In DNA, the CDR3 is TGTGCCAGCAGCACAGGGGCTGAGGGAGAGACCCAGTACTTC. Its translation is CASSTGAEGETQYF.

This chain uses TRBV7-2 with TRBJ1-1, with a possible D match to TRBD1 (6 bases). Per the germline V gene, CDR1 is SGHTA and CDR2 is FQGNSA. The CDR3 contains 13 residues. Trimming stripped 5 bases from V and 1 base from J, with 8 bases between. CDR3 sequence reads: CASSLRGNTEAFF. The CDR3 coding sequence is TGTGCCAGCAGCCTCAGGGGGAACACTGAAGCTTTCTTT.

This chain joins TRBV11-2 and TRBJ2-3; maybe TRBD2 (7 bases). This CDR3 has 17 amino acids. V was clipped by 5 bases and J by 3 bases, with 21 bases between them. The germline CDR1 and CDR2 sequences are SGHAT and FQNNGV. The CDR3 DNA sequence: TGTGCCAGCAGCCAGACCGGGAGGCCGAGGGGGACAGATACGCAGTATTTT. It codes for CASSQTGRPRGTDTQYF. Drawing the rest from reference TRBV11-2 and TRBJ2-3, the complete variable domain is EAGVAQSPRYKIIEKRQSVAFWCNPISGHATLYWYQQILGQGPKLLIQFQNNGVVDDSQLPKDRFSAERLKGVDSTLKIQPAKLEDSAVYLCASSQTGRPRGTDTQYFGPGTRLTVL.

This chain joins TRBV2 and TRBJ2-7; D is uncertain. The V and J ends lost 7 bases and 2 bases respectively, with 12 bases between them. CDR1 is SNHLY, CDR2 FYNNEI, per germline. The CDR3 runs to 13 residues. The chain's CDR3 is CASNSGVTYEQYF. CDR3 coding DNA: TGTGCCAGCAACTCAGGTGTCACCTACGAGCAGTACTTC.

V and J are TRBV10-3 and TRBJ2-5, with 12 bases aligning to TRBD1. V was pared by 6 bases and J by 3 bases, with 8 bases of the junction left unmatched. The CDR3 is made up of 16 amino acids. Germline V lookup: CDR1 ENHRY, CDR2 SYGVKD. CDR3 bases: TGTGCCATCAGACCCACCGGGACAGGGGGCGAAGAGACCCAGTACTTC. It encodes CAIRPTGTGGEETQYF.

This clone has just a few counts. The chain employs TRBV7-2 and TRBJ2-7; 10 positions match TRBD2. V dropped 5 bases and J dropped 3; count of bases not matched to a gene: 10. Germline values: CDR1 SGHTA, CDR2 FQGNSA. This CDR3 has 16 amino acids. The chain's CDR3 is CASSGQAGGSLYEQYF. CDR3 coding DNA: TGTGCCAGCAGCGGCCAAGCGGGAGGGTCTCTCTACGAGCAGTACTTC.

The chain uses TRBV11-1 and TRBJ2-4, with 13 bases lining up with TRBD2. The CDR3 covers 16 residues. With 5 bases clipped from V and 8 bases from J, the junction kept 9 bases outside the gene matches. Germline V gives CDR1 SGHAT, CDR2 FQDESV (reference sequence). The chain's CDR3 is CASSARTSGSVDIQYF. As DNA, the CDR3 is TGTGCCAGCAGCGCTCGGACTAGCGGGAGTGTGGACATTCAGTACTTC. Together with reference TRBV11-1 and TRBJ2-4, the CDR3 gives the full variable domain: EAEVAQSPRYKITEKSQAVAFWCDPISGHATLYWYRQILGQGPELLVQFQDESVVDDSQLPKDRFSAERLKGVDSTLKIQPAELGDSAMYLCASSARTSGSVDIQYFGAGTRLSVL.